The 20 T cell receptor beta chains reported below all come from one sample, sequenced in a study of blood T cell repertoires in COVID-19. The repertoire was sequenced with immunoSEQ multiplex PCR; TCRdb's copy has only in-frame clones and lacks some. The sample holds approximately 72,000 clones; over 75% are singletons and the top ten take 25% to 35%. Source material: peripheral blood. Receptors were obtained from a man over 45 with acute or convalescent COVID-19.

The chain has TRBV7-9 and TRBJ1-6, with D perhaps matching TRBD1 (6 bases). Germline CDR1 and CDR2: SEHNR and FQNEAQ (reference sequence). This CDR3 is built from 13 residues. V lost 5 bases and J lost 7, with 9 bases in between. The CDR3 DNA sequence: TGTGCCAGCAGCCTTGGACAGAATTCACCCCTCCACTTT. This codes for CASSLGQNSPLHF. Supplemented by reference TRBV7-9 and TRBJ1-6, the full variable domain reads DTGVSQNPRHKITKRGQNVTFRCDPISEHNRLYWYRQTLGQGPEFLTYFQNEAQLEKSRLLSDRFSAERPKGSFSTLEIQRTEQGDSAMYLCASSLGQNSPLHFGNGTRLTVT.

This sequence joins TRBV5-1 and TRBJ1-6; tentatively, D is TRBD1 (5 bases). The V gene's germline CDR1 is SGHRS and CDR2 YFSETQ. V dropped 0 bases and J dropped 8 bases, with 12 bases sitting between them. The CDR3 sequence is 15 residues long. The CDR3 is CASSLGQGIDSPLHF. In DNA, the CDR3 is TGCGCCAGCAGCTTGGGGCAGGGAATCGATTCACCCCTCCACTTT.

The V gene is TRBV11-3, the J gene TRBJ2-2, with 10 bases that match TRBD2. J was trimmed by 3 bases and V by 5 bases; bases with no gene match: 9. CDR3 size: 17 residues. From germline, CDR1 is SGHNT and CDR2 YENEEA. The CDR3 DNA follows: TGTGCCAGCAGCCCCCCTCTTAGCGGGGGGCACACCGGGGAGCTGTTTTTT. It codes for CASSPPLSGGHTGELFF.

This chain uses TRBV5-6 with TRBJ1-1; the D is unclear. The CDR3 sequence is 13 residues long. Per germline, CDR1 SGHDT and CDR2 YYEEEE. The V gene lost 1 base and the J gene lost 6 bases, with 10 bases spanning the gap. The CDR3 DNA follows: TGTGCCAGCAGCTTGATCAACGGGGCTGAAGCTTTCTTT. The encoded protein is CASSLINGAEAFF.

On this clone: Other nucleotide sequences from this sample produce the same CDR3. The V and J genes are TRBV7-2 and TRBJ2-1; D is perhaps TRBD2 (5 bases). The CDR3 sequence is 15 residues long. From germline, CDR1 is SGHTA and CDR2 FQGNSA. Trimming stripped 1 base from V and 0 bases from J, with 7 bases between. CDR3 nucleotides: TGTGCCAGCAGCTTAGATCGGGACTCCTACAATGAGCAGTTCTTC. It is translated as CASSLDRDSYNEQFF. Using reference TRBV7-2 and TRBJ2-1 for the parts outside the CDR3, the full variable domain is GAGVSQSPSNKVTEKGKDVELRCDPISGHTALYWYRQSLGQGLEFLIYFQGNSAPDKSGLPSDRFSAERTGGSVSTLTIQRTQQEDSAVYLCASSLDRDSYNEQFFGPGTRLTVL.

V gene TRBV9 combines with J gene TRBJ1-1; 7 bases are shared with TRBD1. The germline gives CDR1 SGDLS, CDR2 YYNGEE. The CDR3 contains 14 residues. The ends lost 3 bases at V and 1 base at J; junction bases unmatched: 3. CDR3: CASSATGSNTEAFF. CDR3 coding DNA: TGTGCCAGCAGCGCGACAGGGTCGAACACTGAAGCTTTCTTT.

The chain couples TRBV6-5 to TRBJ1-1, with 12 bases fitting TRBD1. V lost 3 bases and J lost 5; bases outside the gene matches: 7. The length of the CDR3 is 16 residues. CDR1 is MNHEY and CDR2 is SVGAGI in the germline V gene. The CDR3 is CASSYGTGGFGTEAFF. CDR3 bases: TGTGCCAGCAGTTATGGGACAGGGGGCTTTGGGACTGAAGCTTTCTTT.

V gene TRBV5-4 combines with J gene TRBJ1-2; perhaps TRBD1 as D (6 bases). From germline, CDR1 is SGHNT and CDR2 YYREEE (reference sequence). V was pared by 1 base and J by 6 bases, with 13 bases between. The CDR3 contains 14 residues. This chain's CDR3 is CASSLRTVEDGYTF. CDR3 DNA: TGTGCCAGCAGCTTGCGGACAGTAGAGGATGGCTACACCTTC. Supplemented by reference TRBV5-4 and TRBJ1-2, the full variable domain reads ETGVTQSPTHLIKTRGQQVTLRCSSQSGHNTVSWYQQALGQGPQFIFQYYREEENGRGNFPPRFSGLQFPNYSSELNVNALELDDSALYLCASSLRTVEDGYTFGSGTRLTVV.

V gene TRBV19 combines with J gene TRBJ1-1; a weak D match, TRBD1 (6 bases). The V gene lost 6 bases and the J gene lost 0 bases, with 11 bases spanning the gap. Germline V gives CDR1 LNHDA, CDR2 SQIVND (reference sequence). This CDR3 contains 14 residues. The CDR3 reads CASSFRDMNTEAFF. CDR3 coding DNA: TGTGCCAGTAGCTTCCGGGACATGAACACTGAAGCTTTCTTT.

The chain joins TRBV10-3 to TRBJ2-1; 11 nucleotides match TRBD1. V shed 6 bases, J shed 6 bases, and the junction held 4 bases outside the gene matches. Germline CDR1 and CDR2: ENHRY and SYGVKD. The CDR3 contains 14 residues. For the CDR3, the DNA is TGTGCCATCAGCGCCGGGACAGGGGGCAATGAGCAGTTCTTC. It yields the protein CAISAGTGGNEQFF.

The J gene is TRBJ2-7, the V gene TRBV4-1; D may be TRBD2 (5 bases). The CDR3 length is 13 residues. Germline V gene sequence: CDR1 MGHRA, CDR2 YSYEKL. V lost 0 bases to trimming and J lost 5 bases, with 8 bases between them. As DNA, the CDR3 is TGCGCCAGCAGCCAAGAATGGGAGAACGAGCAGTACTTC. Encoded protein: CASSQEWENEQYF.

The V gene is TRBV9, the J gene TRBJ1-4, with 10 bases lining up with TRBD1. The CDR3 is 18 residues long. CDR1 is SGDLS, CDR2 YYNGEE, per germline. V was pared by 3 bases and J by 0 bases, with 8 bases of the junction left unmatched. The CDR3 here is CASSDGTGDLATNEKLFF. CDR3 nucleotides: TGTGCCAGCAGCGACGGGACAGGGGACCTTGCAACTAATGAAAAACTGTTTTTT.

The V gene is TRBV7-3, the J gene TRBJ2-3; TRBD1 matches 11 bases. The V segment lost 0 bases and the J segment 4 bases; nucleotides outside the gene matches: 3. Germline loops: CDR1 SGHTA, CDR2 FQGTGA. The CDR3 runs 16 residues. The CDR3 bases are TGTGCCAGCAGCTTAACCCGGGACAGGGGGTCAGATACGCAGTATTTT. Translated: CASSLTRDRGSDTQYF.

The CDR3 DNA is TGTGCCAGCAGCAACGGTCCTAGCGGGGGGGCAGATACGCAGTATTTT. This codes for CASSNGPSGGADTQYF. The chain recombines TRBV6-4 with TRBJ2-3; 12 bases agree with TRBD2. CDR1 is MRHNA, CDR2 SNTAGT, per germline. V lost 6 bases to trimming and J lost 4 bases; unmatched junction nucleotides: 8. The CDR3 extends over 16 amino acids.

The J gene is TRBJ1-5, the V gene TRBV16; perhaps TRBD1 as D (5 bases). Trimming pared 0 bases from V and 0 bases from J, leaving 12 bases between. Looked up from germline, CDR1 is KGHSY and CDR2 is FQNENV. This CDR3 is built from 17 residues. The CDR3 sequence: CASSQSSTGTSNQPQHF. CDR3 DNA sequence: TGTGCCAGCAGCCAATCCAGCACAGGAACTAGCAATCAGCCCCAGCATTTT.

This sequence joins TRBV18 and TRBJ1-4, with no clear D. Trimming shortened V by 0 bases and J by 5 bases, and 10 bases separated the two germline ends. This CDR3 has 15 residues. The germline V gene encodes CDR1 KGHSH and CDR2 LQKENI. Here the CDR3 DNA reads TGTGCCAGCTCACCACCGAACGGAGCCAATGAAAAACTGTTTTTT. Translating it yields CASSPPNGANEKLFF. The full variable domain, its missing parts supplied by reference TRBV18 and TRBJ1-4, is NAGVMQNPRHLVRRRGQEARLRCSPMKGHSHVYWYRQLPEEGLKFMVYLQKENIIDESGMPKERFSAEFPKEGPSILRIQQVVRGDSAAYFCASSPPNGANEKLFFGSGTQLSVL.

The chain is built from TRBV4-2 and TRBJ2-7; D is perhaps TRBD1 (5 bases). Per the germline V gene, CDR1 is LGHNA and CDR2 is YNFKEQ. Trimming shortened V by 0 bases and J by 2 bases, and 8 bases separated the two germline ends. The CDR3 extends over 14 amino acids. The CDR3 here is CASSQEAGTYEQYF. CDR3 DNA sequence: TGTGCCAGCAGCCAAGAGGCAGGGACCTACGAGCAGTACTTC.

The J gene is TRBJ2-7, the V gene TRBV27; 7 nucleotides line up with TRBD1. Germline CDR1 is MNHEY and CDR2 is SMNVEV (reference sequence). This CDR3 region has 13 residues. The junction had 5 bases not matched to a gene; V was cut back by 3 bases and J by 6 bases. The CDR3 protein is CASSFKGGGEQYF. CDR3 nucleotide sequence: TGTGCCAGCAGTTTTAAAGGGGGCGGCGAGCAGTACTTC.

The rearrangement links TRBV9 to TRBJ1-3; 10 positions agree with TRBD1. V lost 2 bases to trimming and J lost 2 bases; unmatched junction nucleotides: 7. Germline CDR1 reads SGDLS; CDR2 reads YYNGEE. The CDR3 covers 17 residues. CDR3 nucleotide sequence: TGTGCCAGCAGCGTCGGGACAGGGGTTACGGCTGGAAACACCATATATTTT. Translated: CASSVGTGVTAGNTIYF.

CDR3 loop: CASSFGQYGYTF. CDR3 bases: TGTGCCAGCAGTTTTGGTCAGTATGGCTACACCTTC. V is TRBV12-3 or TRBV12-4 and J is TRBJ1-2, with D unclear. The CDR3 runs to 12 residues. V was shortened by 3 bases and J by 5 bases, with 7 bases between the two germline ends.